This T cell receptor beta chain derives from a study of T cell responses to AZD1222 COVID-19 vaccine. Points from the study as a whole: Seropositive at baseline were only 5 to 7 AZD1222 recipients. Receipt of two AZD1222 doses was followed by a rise in Spike-specific TCR breadth and depth. It was only after the peak T cell response that any repertoires were sampled. Nearly half of unique spike-specific TCRs reportedly avoided B.1.351 and B.1.1.7 mutated regions.

Profiled with immunoSEQ multiplex PCR; TCRdb holds only in-frame clones, not every one. This sample has some 120,000 clones, with about 88% found just once. A note on this clone: The antigen is unknown.

Germline assignment: CDR1 LGHNA and CDR2 YSLEER. The CDR3 has 15 residues. The V and J ends lost 8 bases and 2 bases respectively, with 19 bases between them. Sequenced here: peripheral blood, sampled 28 days after the second AZD1222 dose. The sequence came from an adult who received the AZD1222 COVID-19 vaccine. V usage is TRBV4-3 and J usage is TRBJ2-7; D is uncertain. CDR3 sequence: CASSPIYSPTYEQYF. CDR3 DNA: TGCGCCAGCTCCCCCATATATTCGCCGACCTACGAGCAGTACTTC.